Reported below is one T cell receptor (beta chain). The CDR3 loop spans 15 amino acids. The ends lost 0 bases at V and 8 bases at J; junction bases unmatched: 8. Germline loops: CDR1 SGHNT, CDR2 YYREEE (reference sequence). TCRdb's table, derived via immunoSEQ multiplex PCR, lists solely in-frame clones and lacks some. The sample records a few hundred thousand clones, around 87% being singletons. The data are from a study of blood T cell repertoires in COVID-19. This clonotype originated in a man aged 50 or older with active or convalescent COVID-19. The genes are TRBV5-4 and TRBJ2-1; 7 bases are a match to TRBD1. Sequenced: peripheral blood. CDR3 sequence: CASSLGGGRGYEQFF. Here the CDR3 DNA reads TGTGCCAGCAGCTTGGGAGGGGGCCGTGGGTATGAGCAGTTCTTC.